This T cell receptor (beta chain) was observed in a study of blood T cell repertoires in COVID-19. Study as a whole: Some COVID-19 samples were acute and others convalescent; all came from the United States, Italy and Spain. The cDNA or gDNA used as material had been derived from T cells, B-cell-depleted T cells, or PBMCs.

Authors' processing steps: Reference gene primers were amplified, and this amplification served to estimate nucleated cell counts. Repertoires were generated with immunoSEQ multiplex PCR, while TCRdb's copy carries only in-frame clones and drops some. The V and J calls and clone size are taken from that table; D and trimming were inferred from the DNA. The sample contains around 57,000 clones, 80% to 90% of which appear only once. The trim removed 0 bases at V and 0 bases at J, leaving 5 bases unmatched. The CDR3 loop spans 17 amino acids. The germline V gene encodes CDR1 SGHRS and CDR2 YFSETQ. The receptor comes from a human donor in a cohort sampled during active COVID-19. The material sequenced was peripheral blood. The V call is TRBV5-1, the J call TRBJ2-1; 8 nucleotides align to TRBD1. The CDR3 sequence is CASSLDWTGSSYNEQFF. CDR3 bases: TGCGCCAGCAGCTTGGACTGGACAGGGAGCTCCTACAATGAGCAGTTCTTC.